These 20 T cell receptor beta chains originate from one sample sequenced in a study of T cells in Graves' hyperthyroidism and ophthalmopathy. Authors of the study amplified TCR beta CDR3 regions from RNA transcripts. During a first-round RT-PCR of the TCR CDR3, the HTBI primer set was used. TCRdb reanalysed the multiplex PCR reads using MiXCR and keeps one entry per CDR3 protein. The table lists 530,000 or so distinct CDR3 sequences, 17% of them singletons. Sequences were obtained from blood. The origin of the receptors is a woman aged 18 to 35 with Graves' ophthalmopathy.

This clonotype has more than one count but fewer than ten. CDR3 coding DNA: TGTGCCAGCAGCAAGACCCAGGGTACCACCTACGAGCAGTACTTC. It is translated as CASSKTQGTTYEQYF. The chain recombines TRBV11-2 with TRBJ2-7; D is perhaps TRBD1 (5 bases). CDR1 and CDR2 (germline): SGHAT, FQNNGV. There are 15 residues in the CDR3. V lost 5 bases, J lost 2 bases, and 16 bases lay in between.

V and J are TRBV6-5 and TRBJ2-2; either TRBD1 or TRBD2 may supply D (5 bases each). Deletions cut 4 bases from V and 5 bases from J, with 14 bases between. Germline V gene sequence: CDR1 MNHEY, CDR2 SVGAGI. CDR3 length: 15 residues. The chain's CDR3 is CASSFRDLPTGELFF. The CDR3 region has the DNA TGTGCCAGCAGTTTCCGGGACCTCCCGACCGGGGAGCTGTTTTTT.

This chain joins TRBV20-1 and TRBJ1-1, with 7 bases aligning to TRBD1. Germline assignment: CDR1 DFQATT and CDR2 SNEGSKA (reference sequence). The CDR3 is 10 amino acids. The CDR3 coding sequence is TGCAGCGGGGGACAGAGTGAAGCTTTCTTT. Its translation: CSGGQSEAFF.

This clonotype was detected many times. The gene calls are TRBV7-2 and TRBJ1-1; 7 bases fit TRBD1. Germline trimming cut 7 bases from V and 2 bases from J; bases unmatched to any gene: 7. Germline V gives CDR1 SGHTA, CDR2 FQGNSA. This CDR3 is 14 amino acids long. CDR3 nucleotide sequence: TGTGCCAGCAAAAGGGGGCAAACAAACACTGAAGCTTTCTTT. It specifies CASKRGQTNTEAFF.

Ten or more counts support this clonotype. This sequence joins TRBV11-2 and TRBJ1-2; D is undetermined. V lost 5 bases to trimming and J lost 2 bases, with 15 bases between them. This CDR3 region has 15 residues. Germline CDR1 reads SGHAT; CDR2 reads FQNNGV. Written as DNA, the CDR3 is TGTGCCAGCAGCCCCCCCTTTGCCTCGAACTATGGCTACACCTTC. This sequence encodes CASSPPFASNYGYTF.

This clonotype was seen at least ten times. V gene TRBV28 combines with J gene TRBJ1-4, with TRBD1 identical over 7 bases. Germline V gene sequence: CDR1 MDHEN, CDR2 SYDVKM. The V gene end was trimmed by 6 bases and the J gene end by 5 bases; junction bases not matched to a gene: 6. The CDR3 is 14 residues long. CDR3 amino acids: CASSPPGQNEKLFF. DNA of the CDR3: TGTGCCAGCAGCCCCCCGGGACAGAATGAAAAACTGTTTTTT.

The V gene is TRBV12-5, the J gene TRBJ1-2; D is undetermined. The CDR3 contains 13 residues. Trimming pared 5 bases from V and 0 bases from J, leaving 7 bases between. Looked up from germline, CDR1 is LGHNT and CDR2 is FRNRAP. The CDR3 nucleotides are TGTGCTAGTGGTGGACGTTCTAACTATGGCTACACCTTC. Protein product: CASGGRSNYGYTF.

This clonotype has a count of ten or more. The rearrangement uses TRBV30 and TRBJ2-7, with 12 bases identical to TRBD1. Germline V CDR1 and CDR2: GTSNPN, SVGIG (reference sequence). The CDR3 consists of 14 residues. The trim removed 3 bases at V and 5 bases at J, leaving 5 bases unmatched. This CDR3 reads CAWSSGTGGDEQYF. In DNA form, the CDR3 reads TGTGCCTGGAGCTCCGGGACAGGGGGCGACGAGCAGTACTTC. Together with reference TRBV30 and TRBJ2-7, the CDR3 gives the full variable domain: SQTIHQWPATLVQPVGSPLSLECTVEGTSNPNLYWYRQAAGRGLQLLFYSVGIGQISSEVPQNLSASRPQDRQFILSSKKLLLSDSGFYLCAWSSGTGGDEQYFGPGTRLTVT.

This clonotype appeared a few times. The gene calls are TRBV9 and TRBJ2-6; the D call may be TRBD1 or TRBD2 (5 bases each). Germline lookup yields CDR1 SGDLS and CDR2 YYNGEE. Trimming left V 3 bases short and J 4 bases short, with 11 bases between. CDR3 size: 15 residues. The CDR3, as DNA: TGTGCCAGCAGCGGGAAAGGGACCGGGGCCAACGTCCTGACTTTC. This translates into CASSGKGTGANVLTF.

This clonotype was detected many times. This chain joins TRBV20-1 and TRBJ2-4; D could derive from TRBD1 or TRBD2 (6 bases each). Trimming took 4 bases from V and 0 from J, leaving 16 bases between them. Germline V gene lookup returns CDR1 DFQATT and CDR2 SNEGSKA (reference sequence). The CDR3 contains 16 residues. The DNA for the CDR3 is TGCAGTGCTAACAACCCTGGGGGGCTAGCCAAAAACATTCAGTACTTC. Amino acids: CSANNPGGLAKNIQYF.

This clonotype was seen many times. This chain joins TRBV7-8 and TRBJ2-2, with a tentative D call TRBD2 (7 bases). The V gene's germline CDR1 is SGHVS and CDR2 FQNEAQ. The CDR3 is made up of 17 amino acids. Trimming took 2 bases from V and 6 from J, leaving 19 bases between them. The CDR3: CASSLIAGALVPGELFF. DNA of the CDR3: TGTGCCAGCAGCTTAATCGCGGGGGCTCTAGTCCCCGGGGAGCTGTTTTTT.

This clonotype has only a few counts. The chain employs TRBV5-1 and TRBJ2-1, with a possible D match to TRBD2 (6 bases). The V and J ends lost 2 bases and 7 bases respectively, with 13 bases between them. The CDR3 covers 14 residues. From germline, CDR1 is SGHRS and CDR2 YFSETQ. CDR3 region: CASSFPAGGNEQFF. Written as DNA, the CDR3 is TGCGCCAGCAGCTTTCCAGCGGGCGGAAATGAGCAGTTCTTC.

In its sample, this clonotype was seen many times. The chain uses TRBV6-1 and TRBJ1-1; D unresolved. The CDR3 is 14 residues long. Germline CDR1 reads MNHNS; CDR2 reads SASEGT. Trimming removed 5 bases at V and 1 base at J, with 11 bases between. The CDR3 DNA reads TGTGCCAGCAGTCCCTGGACGGGGAACACTGAAGCTTTCTTT. The encoded protein is CASSPWTGNTEAFF.

This clonotype showed up many times. The chain joins TRBV6-2 or TRBV6-3 to TRBJ1-1; maybe TRBD1 (5 bases). Trimming pared 6 bases from V and 4 bases from J, leaving 15 bases between. The CDR3 consists of 14 residues. Germline CDR1 and CDR2: MNHEY and SVGEGT. The CDR3 is CASRRDPGSTEAFF. The DNA of the CDR3 is TGTGCCAGCAGGAGGGACCCTGGGTCCACTGAAGCTTTCTTT.

The sample holds a few counts of this clonotype. The genes are TRBV12-3 or TRBV12-4 and TRBJ1-4, with D possibly being TRBD1 (5 bases). This CDR3 spans 13 amino acids. V lost 3 bases to trimming and J lost 7 bases, with 9 bases between them. CDR3 sequence reads: CASSLGPGEKLFF. The CDR3 DNA reads TGTGCCAGCAGTTTGGGGCCGGGTGAAAAACTGTTTTTT.

This clonotype was counted many times. The chain uses TRBV9 and TRBJ2-7; 9 positions match TRBD1. The CDR3 covers 14 residues. Germline lookup yields CDR1 SGDLS and CDR2 YYNGEE. V shed 0 bases, J shed 2 bases, and the junction held 0 bases outside the gene matches. The CDR3 sequence is CASSVGDRAYEQYF. The DNA for the CDR3 is TGTGCCAGCAGCGTAGGGGACAGGGCCTACGAGCAGTACTTC.

This clonotype appeared a few times. This chain uses TRBV7-3 with TRBJ1-1; 8 bases agree with TRBD1. The CDR3 totals 14 residues. Germline V gene data show CDR1 as SGHTA and CDR2 as FQGTGA. V dropped 1 base and J dropped 3; count of bases not matched to a gene: 1. CDR3 DNA: TGTGCCAGCAGCTTAATGGGACAGGACACTGAAGCTTTCTTT. Translating it yields CASSLMGQDTEAFF.

This clonotype has ten or more counts. The chain links TRBV5-1 to TRBJ1-3, with D perhaps matching TRBD1 (6 bases). Germline CDR1 and CDR2: SGHRS and YFSETQ. The V gene lost 4 bases and the J gene lost 4 bases, with 12 bases spanning the gap. This CDR3 region has 14 residues. CDR3 in amino acids: CASSAGDTGNTIYF. The CDR3, as DNA: TGCGCCAGCAGCGCCGGGGACACGGGAAACACCATATATTTT.

The chain couples TRBV28 to TRBJ2-3; 11 bases map to TRBD2. Germline loops: CDR1 MDHEN, CDR2 SYDVKM. Trimming at V came to 5 bases and at J to 2 bases, leaving 6 bases not matched to a gene. The CDR3 runs to 16 residues. The CDR3 spells CASSRIAGGVTDTQYF. CDR3 bases: TGTGCCAGCAGTCGGATAGCGGGGGGGGTCACAGATACGCAGTATTTT.

This chain uses TRBV4-2 with TRBJ1-4; a weak D match, TRBD1 (5 bases). The ends were cut back, 0 bases at V and 4 bases at J, with 15 bases in the middle. This CDR3 region has 17 residues. The germline V gene has CDR1 LGHNA and CDR2 YNFKEQ. The CDR3 coding sequence is TGTGCCAGCAGCCAAGATACCCCCACAGGACTTAATGAAAAACTGTTTTTT. Translated: CASSQDTPTGLNEKLFF.